The 29 T cell receptor beta chains presented below share a single source sample, sequenced in a study of vaccination effects on CD4 cells after COVID-19. These TCRs are of unknown antigen specificity. Expansion with viral peptide pools was applied to antigen-specific CD4+ T cells by the ViraFEST assay prior to sequencing. Once cultured for 9 to 11 days, the cells underwent separation to obtain CD4+ T cells. Two doses of either BNT162b2 or mRNA-1273 were given to each participant. Data came from immunoSEQ multiplex PCR; TCRdb stores just in-frame clones and leaves some out. Here the sample spans approximately 26,000 clones, 73% being singletons. This specimen was CD4+ T cells from PBMCs cultured with HCoV-NL63 spike peptides, taken after COVID-19 vaccination. Receptors originate from a human donor who received a COVID-19 vaccine.

This clone is termed medium-sized. The chain combines TRBV27 with TRBJ2-5; TRBD1 matches at 9 bases. The junction had 6 bases not matched to a gene; V was cut back by 5 bases and J by 2 bases. The CDR3 has 15 residues. Germline lookup yields CDR1 MNHEY and CDR2 SMNVEV (reference sequence). The CDR3 loop is CASSEGQGRQETQYF. CDR3 nucleotides: TGTGCCAGCAGTGAAGGACAGGGGCGACAAGAGACCCAGTACTTC.

J is TRBJ1-4 and V is TRBV7-2, with 7 bases matching TRBD1. Germline V gene lookup returns CDR1 SGHTA and CDR2 FQGNSA. With V trimmed by 0 bases and J by 3 bases, 1 base remained unmatched. The CDR3 covers 15 residues. The CDR3 loop reads CASSLATGSNEKLFF. CDR3 DNA sequence: TGTGCCAGCAGCTTAGCGACAGGGTCTAATGAAAAACTGTTTTTT.

CDR3 nucleotides: TGTGCCAGCAGCTTAGGTTGGGTAGCGGCATACAATGAGCAGTTCTTC. It encodes CASSLGWVAAYNEQFF. The chain links TRBV11-2 to TRBJ2-1; possibly TRBD2 for D (6 bases). V lost 1 base to trimming and J lost 4 bases, with 14 bases between them. Germline CDR1 SGHAT, CDR2 FQNNGV. The CDR3 covers 16 residues.

The CDR3 loop is CASSLAVWSGNTIYF. In DNA, the CDR3 is TGTGCCAGCAGCTTAGCCGTTTGGTCTGGAAACACCATATATTTT. The chain is built from TRBV11-2 and TRBJ1-3; D unresolved. The CDR3 totals 15 residues. The germline V gene encodes CDR1 SGHAT and CDR2 FQNNGV. Trimming removed 1 base at V and 1 base at J, with 8 bases between.

The gene calls are TRBV5-1 and TRBJ2-5; unclear D gene. V shed 0 bases and J shed 2 bases, with 8 bases lying between them. Germline-derived CDR1 and CDR2 are SGHRS and YFSETQ. This CDR3 has 14 amino acids. CDR3 in DNA: TGCGCCAGCAGCTTGGAGCGACAACAAGAGACCCAGTACTTC. Encoded protein: CASSLERQQETQYF.

In its sample, this clone was seen a few times. The gene calls are TRBV4-1 and TRBJ1-4; D gene uncertain. V was clipped by 1 base and J by 8 bases, with 8 bases between them. The CDR3 loop spans 13 amino acids. Looked up from germline, CDR1 is MGHRA and CDR2 is YSYEKL. The CDR3: CASSQAPREKLFF. In DNA, the CDR3 is TGCGCCAGCAGCCAAGCACCGAGGGAAAAACTGTTTTTT.

V gene TRBV11-2 combines with J gene TRBJ1-5; D might be TRBD1 (5 bases). The CDR3 is 14 residues long. V was pared by 4 bases and J by 3 bases, with 10 bases between. The V gene's germline CDR1 is SGHAT and CDR2 FQNNGV. The CDR3 reads CASSSMGDNQPQHF. CDR3 in DNA: TGTGCCAGCAGCTCCATGGGGGACAATCAGCCCCAGCATTTT.

A few counts support this clone. J is TRBJ2-1 and V is TRBV7-2; D is ambiguous. The V end was cut by 2 bases, the J end by 7 bases, with 15 bases between. There are 15 residues in the CDR3. Germline V CDR1 and CDR2: SGHTA, FQGNSA. The CDR3 DNA reads as TGTGCCAGCAGCTTAAGCGTCTCCGCAGGAAATGAGCAGTTCTTC. Encoded protein: CASSLSVSAGNEQFF.

The V gene is TRBV5-5, the J gene TRBJ2-4, with 7 bases fitting TRBD1. V lost 3 bases, J lost 3 bases, and 0 bases stayed unmatched. The germline V gene has CDR1 SGHKS and CDR2 YYEKEE (reference sequence). This CDR3 contains 13 residues. CDR3 DNA sequence: TGTGCCAGCAGCTGGGACAGCAAAAACATTCAGTACTTC. Translation: CASSWDSKNIQYF.

The chain is built from TRBV5-4 and TRBJ1-1; TRBD1 agrees at 7 bases. This CDR3 has 14 amino acids. The ends lost 5 bases at V and 1 base at J; junction bases unmatched: 5. The germline gives CDR1 SGHNT, CDR2 YYREEE (reference sequence). Here the CDR3 reads CASRLGTANTEAFF. CDR3 nucleotides: TGTGCCAGCAGGCTTGGGACAGCGAACACTGAAGCTTTCTTT.

The chain couples TRBV12-3 or TRBV12-4 to TRBJ2-2, with D hard to call. V was shortened by 8 bases and J by 7 bases, with 8 bases between the two germline ends. The CDR3 is 11 residues long. The CDR3 region is CASGLSGELFF. Written as DNA, the CDR3 is TGTGCCAGCGGCCTCAGCGGGGAGCTGTTTTTT.

The genes are TRBV19 and TRBJ2-3, with 9 bases fitting TRBD2. Germline trimming cut 7 bases from V and 2 bases from J; bases unmatched to any gene: 7. This CDR3 spans 15 amino acids. From germline, CDR1 is LNHDA and CDR2 SQIVND (reference sequence). The CDR3 protein is CASNSGTSNTDTQYF. CDR3 nucleotides: TGTGCCAGTAACTCCGGGACTAGCAACACAGATACGCAGTATTTT.

This clone rates as medium-sized (0.01 to 0.1%). This sequence joins TRBV27 and TRBJ1-2, with 7 positions matching TRBD1. Germline CDR1 is MNHEY and CDR2 is SMNVEV (reference sequence). CDR3 length equals 14 residues. Trimming removed 6 bases from V and 4 bases from J; junction bases left unmatched: 8. CDR3 sequence: CASRERGQLYGYTF. CDR3 bases: TGTGCCAGCAGAGAGAGGGGACAGCTCTATGGCTACACCTTC.

The J gene is TRBJ1-2, the V gene TRBV11-2; no reliable D call. Trimming cost V 0 bases and J 4 bases, with 12 bases left between them. Germline V gene lookup returns CDR1 SGHAT and CDR2 FQNNGV. The CDR3 loop spans 15 amino acids. The CDR3 coding sequence is TGTGCCAGCAGCTTAGATCAGGCCGACTTCTATGGCTACACCTTC. It yields the protein CASSLDQADFYGYTF.

As regards this clone: Germline and junction disagree at one end, which may indicate a read error. J is TRBJ1-5 and V is TRBV19, with 10 bases matching TRBD1. CDR3 length: 18 residues. Germline V gene sequence: CDR1 LNHDA, CDR2 SQIVND (reference sequence). The CDR3 region is CASRIGQGVTGLSQPQHF. CDR3 nucleotide sequence: TGTGCCAGTAGGATAGGACAGGGGGTAACGGGGTTAAGTCAGCCCCAGCATTTT.

This sequence joins TRBV2 and TRBJ1-1; D gene ambiguous. Germline V gene sequence: CDR1 SNHLY, CDR2 FYNNEI. V was clipped by 5 bases and J by 4 bases, with 17 bases between them. The CDR3 runs 15 residues. In DNA form, the CDR3 reads TGTGCCAGCAGTTCCCCTAGGGTTGTGGGCACTGAAGCTTTCTTT. Protein: CASSSPRVVGTEAFF. Combining the CDR3 with reference TRBV2 and TRBJ1-1 gives the whole variable domain EPEVTQTPSHQVTQMGQEVILRCVPISNHLYFYWYRQILGQKVEFLVSFYNNEISEKSEIFDDQFSVERPDGSNFTLKIRSTKLEDSAMYFCASSSPRVVGTEAFFGQGTRLTVV.

The V and J genes are TRBV6-1 and TRBJ1-2; 8 nucleotides agree with TRBD1. The CDR3 covers 16 residues. With V trimmed by 4 bases and J by 8 bases, 15 bases remained unmatched. Germline-derived CDR1 and CDR2 are MNHNS and SASEGT. The CDR3 DNA sequence: TGTGCCAGCAGTGGACAGGGGATTGGTGATTCGCGAGGCTACACCTTC. Translated, it gives CASSGQGIGDSRGYTF.

This clone occurred a few times. V and J are TRBV12-3 or TRBV12-4 and TRBJ1-5, with D uncertain. The CDR3 spans 13 residues. V shed 6 bases and J shed 2 bases, with 8 bases lying between them. The CDR3 reads CASRGSGNQPQHF. Here the CDR3 DNA reads TGTGCCAGCAGGGGGAGCGGCAATCAGCCCCAGCATTTT.

The sample holds a few counts of this clone. This rearrangement joins TRBV29-1 to TRBJ1-1, with a possible D match to TRBD1 (5 bases). CDR3 length equals 12 residues. CDR1 is SQVTM and CDR2 is ANQGSEA in the germline V gene. CDR3 loop: CTTRGVGTEAFF. The CDR3 nucleotides are TGCACGACTCGGGGGGTCGGCACTGAAGCTTTCTTT.

V gene TRBV11-2 combines with J gene TRBJ1-6; D remains unclear. Germline V gene data show CDR1 as SGHAT and CDR2 as FQNNGV. CDR3 length: 13 amino acids. V lost 0 bases and J 11 bases, leaving 8 bases between the germline ends. CDR3 sequence reads: CASSLDRLPPLHF. The CDR3 DNA reads TGTGCCAGCAGCTTAGATAGGCTTCCACCCCTCCACTTT.

This clone was recorded once. This chain connects TRBV6-5 to TRBJ2-7, with a tentative D call TRBD1 (6 bases). V was clipped by 5 bases and J by 0 bases, with 14 bases between them. Germline-derived CDR1 and CDR2 are MNHEY and SVGAGI. This CDR3 spans 15 amino acids. The CDR3 DNA reads as TGTGCCAGCAGTCCATCTACAGGGACCTCCTACGAGCAGTACTTC. It translates to CASSPSTGTSYEQYF.

The V gene is TRBV19, the J gene TRBJ1-1, with D possibly TRBD1 on 6 matching bases. This CDR3 contains 14 residues. The V end was cut by 1 base, the J end by 8 bases, with 14 bases between. Germline loops: CDR1 LNHDA, CDR2 SQIVND (reference sequence). CDR3: CASSIVALGGEAFF. Here the CDR3 DNA reads TGTGCCAGTAGTATAGTTGCGTTAGGGGGAGAAGCTTTCTTT. Looking up the rest from reference TRBV19 and TRBJ1-1 gives the full variable domain: DGGITQSPKYLFRKEGQNVTLSCEQNLNHDAMYWYRQDPGQGLRLIYYSQIVNDFQKGDIAEGYSVSREKKESFPLTVTSAQKNPTAFYLCASSIVALGGEAFFGQGTRLTVV.

This rearrangement joins TRBV6-5 to TRBJ2-7; weak D call: TRBD2 (6 bases). The germline V and J ends were trimmed by 4 bases and 2 bases, with 12 bases remaining between them. The CDR3 totals 14 residues. Germline CDR1 and CDR2: MNHEY and SVGAGI. This chain's CDR3 is CASSSPTRAYEQYF. CDR3 bases: TGTGCCAGCAGTTCCCCGACTAGAGCCTACGAGCAGTACTTC.

This clone has a handful of counts. The CDR3 DNA reads as TGTGCCAGCAGTTCGGAAGGGGGGACGATAAATGGCTACACCTTC. This gives the protein CASSSEGGTINGYTF. The chain uses TRBV28 and TRBJ1-2, with D perhaps matching TRBD1 (6 bases). V was shortened by 4 bases and J by 6 bases, with 18 bases between the two germline ends. The CDR3 is made up of 15 amino acids. Germline values: CDR1 MDHEN, CDR2 SYDVKM.

The chain's CDR3 is CATSDRRTGISYNEQFF. The CDR3 region has the DNA TGTGCCACCAGTGACCGTCGGACAGGGATCTCCTACAATGAGCAGTTCTTC. This chain joins TRBV24-1 and TRBJ2-1; 8 bases agree with TRBD1. Unmatched junction bases numbered 7, after V lost 4 bases and J lost 0 bases. CDR1 and CDR2 (germline): KGHDR, SFDVKD. CDR3 length: 17 amino acids.

This clone was seen only once. V usage is TRBV2 and J usage is TRBJ2-5; 8 positions match TRBD1. V lost 4 bases to trimming and J lost 1 base; unmatched junction nucleotides: 2. Per germline, CDR1 SNHLY and CDR2 FYNNEI. The CDR3 is 14 residues long. The CDR3 region has the DNA TGTGCCAGCAGTGCGGACAGGGCCCAAGAGACCCAGTACTTC. This translates into CASSADRAQETQYF.

This chain uses TRBV19 with TRBJ2-5; possible D gene TRBD2, 6 bases. Looked up from germline, CDR1 is LNHDA and CDR2 is SQIVND (reference sequence). The ends were cut back, 6 bases at V and 10 bases at J, with 15 bases in the middle. The CDR3 extends over 12 amino acids. The CDR3 here is CASSRGLRDQYF. Written as DNA, the CDR3 is TGTGCCAGTAGCCGGGGACTTAGGGACCAGTACTTC.

The sample holds a few counts of this clone. This chain uses TRBV9 with TRBJ1-2, with D possibly TRBD1 on 6 matching bases. V lost 4 bases and J lost 4, with 14 bases in between. CDR1 SGDLS and CDR2 YYNGEE come from the germline V gene. CDR3 size: 14 residues. The CDR3 sequence is CASSPPTRGYGYTF. The CDR3 DNA reads as TGTGCCAGCAGCCCCCCGACCAGGGGCTATGGCTACACCTTC.

This chain joins TRBV27 and TRBJ1-2; 10 positions agree with TRBD1. Germline CDR1 reads MNHEY; CDR2 reads SMNVEV (reference sequence). The CDR3 runs to 16 residues. After removal of 6 bases from V and 8 bases from J, the junction contained 15 bases not matched to a gene. CDR3 loop: CASRQGTTGGQWGYTF. For the CDR3, the DNA is TGTGCCAGCAGACAAGGAACGACAGGGGGCCAGTGGGGCTACACCTTC.